These 16 T cell receptor beta chains originate from one sample sequenced in a study of blood T cell repertoires in COVID-19. Clones were sequenced by immunoSEQ multiplex PCR, and TCRdb holds only the in-frame ones, with some missing. The sample has some 140,000 clones, 88% seen once; the top ten hold roughly 2.2%. Sequencing was carried out using peripheral blood. The source is a man in his sixties or seventies with active COVID-19.

CDR3 region: CASSLNSPYEQYF. CDR3 sequence (DNA): TGTGCCAGCAGTTTAAACAGTCCCTACGAGCAGTACTTC. The chain links TRBV12-3 or TRBV12-4 to TRBJ2-7; the D is unclear. This CDR3 region has 13 residues. V was clipped by 2 bases and J by 2 bases, with 7 bases between them.

The chain carries TRBV6-5 and TRBJ2-7; perhaps TRBD1 as D (6 bases). The ends were cut back, 5 bases at V and 3 bases at J, with 8 bases in the middle. Germline CDR1 is MNHEY and CDR2 is SVGAGI. This CDR3 region has 12 residues. The DNA of the CDR3 is TGTGCCAGCAGTAGACAGGACTACGAGCAGTACTTC. Amino acid sequence: CASSRQDYEQYF.

J is TRBJ1-2 and V is TRBV27, with D possibly being TRBD1 (5 bases). There are 15 residues in the CDR3. Germline-derived CDR1 and CDR2 are MNHEY and SMNVEV (reference sequence). Deletions cut 6 bases from V and 4 bases from J, with 18 bases between. In DNA form, the CDR3 reads TGTGCCAGCAGGGGGAGGGGCAGACACTCCTATGGCTACACCTTC. It is translated as CASRGRGRHSYGYTF.

The chain recombines TRBV12-3 or TRBV12-4 with TRBJ1-3; a weak D match, TRBD1 (5 bases). Between the trimmed V and J ends, which lost 7 bases and 4 bases, there was a span of 8 bases. The CDR3 runs 12 residues. The chain's CDR3 is CASKAGGNTIYF. CDR3 sequence (DNA): TGTGCCAGCAAAGCAGGGGGAAACACCATATATTTT.

This clone was recorded only once. The J gene is TRBJ2-1, the V gene TRBV3-1 (or the pseudogene TRBV3-2); TRBD2 matches at 8 bases. Germline CDR1 is LGHDT and CDR2 is YNNKEL (reference sequence). The CDR3 consists of 14 residues. J was trimmed by 8 bases and V by 5 bases; bases with no gene match: 8. CDR3 amino acids: CASSEGLVVYEQFF. CDR3 coding DNA: TGTGCCAGCAGCGAGGGACTAGTTGTATATGAGCAGTTCTTC.

This chain joins TRBV2 and TRBJ2-7, with unresolved D. V was clipped by 0 bases and J by 0 bases, with 6 bases between them. The CDR3 spans 14 residues. Germline CDR1 is SNHLY and CDR2 is FYNNEI. In DNA, the CDR3 is TGTGCCAGCAGTGAAGCGTCAGTCTCCTACGAGCAGTACTTC. Its translation is CASSEASVSYEQYF. Using reference TRBV2 and TRBJ2-7 for the parts outside the CDR3, the full variable domain is EPEVTQTPSHQVTQMGQEVILRCVPISNHLYFYWYRQILGQKVEFLVSFYNNEISEKSEIFDDQFSVERPDGSNFTLKIRSTKLEDSAMYFCASSEASVSYEQYFGPGTRLTVT.

The chain has TRBV19 and TRBJ2-2, with 8 bases fitting TRBD2. The germline V gene encodes CDR1 LNHDA and CDR2 SQIVND (reference sequence). This CDR3 spans 16 amino acids. The V gene end was trimmed by 4 bases and the J gene end by 1 base; junction bases not matched to a gene: 5. The CDR3 sequence is CASSTRTSRNTGELFF. In DNA, the CDR3 is TGTGCCAGTAGTACTCGGACTAGCCGGAACACCGGGGAGCTGTTTTTT.

The rearrangement joins TRBV6-5 to TRBJ2-2, with 7 bases lining up with TRBD1. The V gene end was trimmed by 1 base and the J gene end by 3 bases; junction bases not matched to a gene: 5. The length of the CDR3 is 16 residues. Germline V gene sequence: CDR1 MNHEY, CDR2 SVGAGI. The CDR3 here is CASSYLTGTYTGELFF. The CDR3 region has the DNA TGTGCCAGCAGTTACTTGACAGGGACCTACACCGGGGAGCTGTTTTTT.

This clone was recorded only once. V gene TRBV7-2 combines with J gene TRBJ2-1, with TRBD2 matching over 14 bases. There are 15 residues in the CDR3. With V trimmed by 5 bases and J by 10 bases, 7 bases remained unmatched. In germline, CDR1 is SGHTA, CDR2 FQGNSA. The CDR3 region is CASSPGTSGRREQFF. The DNA for the CDR3 is TGTGCCAGCAGCCCTGGGACTAGCGGGAGAAGGGAGCAGTTCTTC.

V is TRBV18 and J is TRBJ2-2; TRBD1 is a possible D gene (5 bases). There are 16 residues in the CDR3. Trimming shortened V by 6 bases and J by 0 bases, and 14 bases separated the two germline ends. Germline V lookup: CDR1 KGHSH, CDR2 LQKENI. CDR3 in amino acids: CASSLDQGSNTGELFF. The CDR3 bases are TGTGCCAGCTCCCTCGATCAGGGCTCGAACACCGGGGAGCTGTTTTTT.

The CDR3 reads CASSASGDSYNEQFF. The CDR3 bases are TGTGCCAGCAGTGCTAGCGGGGACTCCTACAATGAGCAGTTCTTC. The chain carries TRBV9 and TRBJ2-1; 9 positions match TRBD2. Trimming cost V 5 bases and J 0 bases; bases outside gene matches: 3. Germline CDR1 is SGDLS and CDR2 is YYNGEE. The CDR3 runs 15 residues.

The J gene is TRBJ1-5, the V gene TRBV28; TRBD1 agrees at 11 bases. This CDR3 has 16 amino acids. Unmatched junction bases numbered 11, after V lost 6 bases and J lost 7 bases. CDR1 is MDHEN and CDR2 is SYDVKM in the germline V gene. CDR3 loop: CASRAGTGGVGQPQHF. CDR3 DNA sequence: TGTGCCAGCAGGGCTGGGACAGGGGGTGTAGGGCAGCCCCAGCATTTT.

Comment on this clone: The same CDR3 is also encoded by other DNA sequences in this sample. This chain links TRBV5-1 with TRBJ1-3; 7 nucleotides line up with TRBD1. The CDR3 runs to 14 residues. CDR1 and CDR2 (germline): SGHRS, YFSETQ. J was trimmed by 3 bases and V by 4 bases; bases with no gene match: 4. The CDR3 DNA is TGCGCCAGCAGCCCCGGGACAGATGGAAACACCATATATTTT. As protein: CASSPGTDGNTIYF.

For the CDR3, the DNA is TGTGCCAGCAGCTTGACAGGGCTAGCCAAAAACATTCAGTACTTC. Protein sequence: CASSLTGLAKNIQYF. The chain is built from TRBV7-2 and TRBJ2-4, with 7 nucleotides matching TRBD1. The CDR3 runs to 15 residues. Germline CDR1 is SGHTA and CDR2 is FQGNSA. J was trimmed by 0 bases and V by 3 bases; bases with no gene match: 2.

This rearrangement joins TRBV29-1 to TRBJ2-7, with 9 nucleotides matching TRBD1. The J segment lost 1 base and the V segment lost 1 base, leaving 5 bases of the junction unmatched. Germline V gene lookup returns CDR1 SQVTM and CDR2 ANQGSEA. This CDR3 region has 15 residues. The CDR3 protein is CSVEAPGQGSYEQYF. CDR3 coding DNA: TGCAGCGTTGAAGCCCCGGGACAGGGATCCTACGAGCAGTACTTC.

The CDR3 DNA follows: TGTGCCACCAGTGACGGGACTAGCGCGAGATACGAGCAGTACTTC. This sequence encodes CATSDGTSARYEQYF. The rearrangement joins TRBV24-1 to TRBJ2-7; 10 bases match TRBD2. This CDR3 has 15 amino acids. Germline lookup yields CDR1 KGHDR and CDR2 SFDVKD. V was pared by 4 bases and J by 4 bases, with 6 bases of the junction left unmatched.